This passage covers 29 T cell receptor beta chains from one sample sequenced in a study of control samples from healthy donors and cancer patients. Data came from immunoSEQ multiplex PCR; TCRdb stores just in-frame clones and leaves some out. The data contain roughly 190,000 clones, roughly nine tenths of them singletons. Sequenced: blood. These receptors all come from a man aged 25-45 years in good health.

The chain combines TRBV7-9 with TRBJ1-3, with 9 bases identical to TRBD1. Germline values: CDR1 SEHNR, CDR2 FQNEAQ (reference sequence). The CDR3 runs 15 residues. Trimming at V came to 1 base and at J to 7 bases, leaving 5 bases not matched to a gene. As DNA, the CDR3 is TGTGCCAGCAGCTTAGTACAGGGGGCAGGTAACACCATATATTTT. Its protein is CASSLVQGAGNTIYF.

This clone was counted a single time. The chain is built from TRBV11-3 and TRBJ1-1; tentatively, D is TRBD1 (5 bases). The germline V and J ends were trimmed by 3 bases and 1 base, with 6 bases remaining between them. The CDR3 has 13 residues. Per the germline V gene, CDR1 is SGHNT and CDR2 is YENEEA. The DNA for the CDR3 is TGTGCCAGCAGCTTCGACAGGAACACTGAAGCTTTCTTT. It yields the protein CASSFDRNTEAFF.

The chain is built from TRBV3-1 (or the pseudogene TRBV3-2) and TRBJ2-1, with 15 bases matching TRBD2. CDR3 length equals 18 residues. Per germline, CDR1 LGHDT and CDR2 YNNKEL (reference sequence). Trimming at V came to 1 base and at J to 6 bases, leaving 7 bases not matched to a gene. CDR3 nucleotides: TGTGCCAGCAGCCAAGGAGGACTAGCGGGGGGGCCTTCCAATGAGCAGTTCTTC. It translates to CASSQGGLAGGPSNEQFF.

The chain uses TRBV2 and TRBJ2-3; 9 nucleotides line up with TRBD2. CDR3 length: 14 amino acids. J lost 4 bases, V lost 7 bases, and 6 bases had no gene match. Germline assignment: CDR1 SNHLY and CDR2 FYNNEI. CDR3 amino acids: CASTIAGEADTQYF. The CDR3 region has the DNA TGTGCCAGCACTATAGCGGGGGAGGCAGATACGCAGTATTTT.

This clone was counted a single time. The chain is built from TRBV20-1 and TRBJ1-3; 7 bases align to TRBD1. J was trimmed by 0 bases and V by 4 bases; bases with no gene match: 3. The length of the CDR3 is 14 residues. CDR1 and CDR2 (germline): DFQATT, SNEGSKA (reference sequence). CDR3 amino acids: CSANDRASGNTIYF. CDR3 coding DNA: TGCAGTGCTAATGACAGGGCCTCTGGAAACACCATATATTTT.

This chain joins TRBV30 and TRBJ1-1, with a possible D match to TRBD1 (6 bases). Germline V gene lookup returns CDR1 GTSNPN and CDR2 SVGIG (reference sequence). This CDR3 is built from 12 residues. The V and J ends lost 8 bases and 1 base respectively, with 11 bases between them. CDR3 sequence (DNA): TGTGCCCGGGCGGGGGCGAACACTGAAGCTTTCTTT. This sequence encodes CARAGANTEAFF. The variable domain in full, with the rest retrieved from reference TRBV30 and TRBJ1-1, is SQTIHQWPATLVQPVGSPLSLECTVEGTSNPNLYWYRQAAGRGLQLLFYSVGIGQISSEVPQNLSASRPQDRQFILSSKKLLLSDSGFYLCARAGANTEAFFGQGTRLTVV.

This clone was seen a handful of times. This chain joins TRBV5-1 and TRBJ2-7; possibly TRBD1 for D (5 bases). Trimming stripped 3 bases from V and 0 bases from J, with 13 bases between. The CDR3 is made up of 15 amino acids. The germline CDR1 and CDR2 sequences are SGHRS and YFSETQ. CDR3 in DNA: TGCGCCAGCAGCTACCACCCAGGGAACTCCTACGAGCAGTACTTC. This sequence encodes CASSYHPGNSYEQYF.

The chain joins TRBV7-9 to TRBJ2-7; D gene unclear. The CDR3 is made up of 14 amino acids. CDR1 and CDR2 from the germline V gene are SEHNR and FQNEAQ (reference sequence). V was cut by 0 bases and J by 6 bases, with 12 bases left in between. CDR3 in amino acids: CASSLADSRSEQYF. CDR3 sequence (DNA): TGTGCCAGCAGCTTAGCCGACTCTCGAAGCGAGCAGTACTTC.

As DNA, the CDR3 is TGTGCCTTCAAGACAGGGGGCCCGTCTGCAACTAATGAAAAACTGTTTTTT. Protein product: CAFKTGGPSATNEKLFF. V and J are TRBV30 and TRBJ1-4, with 10 bases fitting TRBD1. V lost 7 bases, J lost 0 bases, and 11 bases stayed unmatched. This CDR3 region has 17 residues. Per germline, CDR1 GTSNPN and CDR2 SVGIG (reference sequence).

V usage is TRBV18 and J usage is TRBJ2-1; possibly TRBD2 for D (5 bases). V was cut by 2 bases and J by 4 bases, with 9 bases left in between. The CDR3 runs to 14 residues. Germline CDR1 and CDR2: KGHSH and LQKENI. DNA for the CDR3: TGTGCCAGCTCACCAGGGAGAGCTTACAATGAGCAGTTCTTC. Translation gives CASSPGRAYNEQFF.

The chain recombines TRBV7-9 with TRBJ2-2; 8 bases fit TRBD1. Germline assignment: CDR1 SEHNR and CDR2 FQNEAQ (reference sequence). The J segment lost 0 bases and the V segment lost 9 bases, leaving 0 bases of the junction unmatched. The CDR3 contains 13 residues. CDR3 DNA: TGTGCCAGACAGGGGGCGAACACCGGGGAGCTGTTTTTT. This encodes CARQGANTGELFF.

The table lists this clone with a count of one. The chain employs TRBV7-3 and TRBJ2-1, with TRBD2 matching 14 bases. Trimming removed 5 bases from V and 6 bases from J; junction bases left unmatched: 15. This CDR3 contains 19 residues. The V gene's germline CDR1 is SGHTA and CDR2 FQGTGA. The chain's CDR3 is CASSPNPRLAGGRGNEQFF. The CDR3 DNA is TGTGCCAGCAGCCCAAACCCGAGACTAGCGGGGGGGCGGGGCAATGAGCAGTTCTTC.

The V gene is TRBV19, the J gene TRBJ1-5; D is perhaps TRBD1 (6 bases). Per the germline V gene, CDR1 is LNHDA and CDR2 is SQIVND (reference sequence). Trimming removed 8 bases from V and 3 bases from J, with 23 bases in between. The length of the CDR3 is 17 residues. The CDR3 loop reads CASGQSGGQYFNQPQHF. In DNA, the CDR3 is TGTGCCAGTGGACAATCCGGGGGACAATATTTCAATCAGCCCCAGCATTTT.

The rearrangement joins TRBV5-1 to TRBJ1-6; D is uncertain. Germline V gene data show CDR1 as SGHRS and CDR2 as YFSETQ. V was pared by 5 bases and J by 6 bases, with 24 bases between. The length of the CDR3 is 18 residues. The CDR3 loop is CASRDRADDSGFNSPLHF. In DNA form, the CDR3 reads TGCGCCAGCAGGGACCGGGCCGACGATTCCGGGTTTAATTCACCCCTCCACTTT. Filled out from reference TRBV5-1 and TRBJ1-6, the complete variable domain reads KAGVTQTPRYLIKTRGQQVTLSCSPISGHRSVSWYQQTPGQGLQFLFEYFSETQRNKGNFPGRFSGRQFSNSRSEMNVSTLELGDSALYLCASRDRADDSGFNSPLHFGNGTRLTVT.

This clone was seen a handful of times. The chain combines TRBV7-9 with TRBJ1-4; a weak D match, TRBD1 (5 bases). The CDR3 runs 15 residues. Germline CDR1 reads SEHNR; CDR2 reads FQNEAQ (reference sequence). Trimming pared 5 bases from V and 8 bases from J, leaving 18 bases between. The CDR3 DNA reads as TGTGCCAGCAGCCCGGGACGACCGTCTAGGGAAAAACTGTTTTTT. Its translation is CASSPGRPSREKLFF.

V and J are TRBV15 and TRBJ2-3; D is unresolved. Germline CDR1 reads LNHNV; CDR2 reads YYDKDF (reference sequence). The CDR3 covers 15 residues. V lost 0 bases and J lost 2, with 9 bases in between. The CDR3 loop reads CATSRDSSPTDTQYF. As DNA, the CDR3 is TGTGCCACCAGCAGAGATTCGAGCCCCACAGATACGCAGTATTTT. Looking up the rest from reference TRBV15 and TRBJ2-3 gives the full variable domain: DAMVIQNPRYQVTQFGKPVTLSCSQTLNHNVMYWYQQKSSQAPKLLFHYYDKDFNNEADTPDNFQSRRPNTSFCFLDIRSPGLGDTAMYLCATSRDSSPTDTQYFGPGTRLTVL.

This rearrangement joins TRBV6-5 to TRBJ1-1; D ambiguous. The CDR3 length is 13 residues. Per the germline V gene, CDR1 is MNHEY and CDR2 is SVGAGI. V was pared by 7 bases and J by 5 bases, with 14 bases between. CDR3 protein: CASKETRHTEAFF. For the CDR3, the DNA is TGTGCCAGCAAGGAGACTAGGCATACTGAAGCTTTCTTT.

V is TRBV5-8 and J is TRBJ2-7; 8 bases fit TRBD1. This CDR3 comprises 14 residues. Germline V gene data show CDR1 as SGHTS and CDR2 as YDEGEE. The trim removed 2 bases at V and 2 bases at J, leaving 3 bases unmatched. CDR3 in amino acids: CASSFSDRAYEQYF. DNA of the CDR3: TGTGCCAGCAGCTTCTCGGACAGGGCCTACGAGCAGTACTTC.

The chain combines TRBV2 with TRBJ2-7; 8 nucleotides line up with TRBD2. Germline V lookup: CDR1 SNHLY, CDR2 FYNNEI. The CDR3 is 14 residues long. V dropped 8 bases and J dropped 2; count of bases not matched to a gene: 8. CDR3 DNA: TGTGCCAGCTCCCGGACTAGCTTAACCTACGAGCAGTACTTC. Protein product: CASSRTSLTYEQYF.

As DNA, the CDR3 is TGCGCCAGCAGCTCCATGACAACCGAGAGCTCCTACAATGAGCAGTTCTTC. This gives the protein CASSSMTTESSYNEQFF. This sequence joins TRBV5-1 and TRBJ2-1; D remains unclear. This CDR3 comprises 17 residues. The V gene's germline CDR1 is SGHRS and CDR2 YFSETQ. Trimming took off 3 bases at V and 0 bases at J, with 16 bases between the two ends.

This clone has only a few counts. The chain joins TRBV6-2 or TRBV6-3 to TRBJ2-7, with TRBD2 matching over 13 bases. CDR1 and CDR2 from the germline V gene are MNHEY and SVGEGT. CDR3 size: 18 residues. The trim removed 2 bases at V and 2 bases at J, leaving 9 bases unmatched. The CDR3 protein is CASSYDRTSGGIPYEQYF. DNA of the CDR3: TGTGCCAGCAGTTACGACCGGACTAGCGGGGGAATACCCTACGAGCAGTACTTC.

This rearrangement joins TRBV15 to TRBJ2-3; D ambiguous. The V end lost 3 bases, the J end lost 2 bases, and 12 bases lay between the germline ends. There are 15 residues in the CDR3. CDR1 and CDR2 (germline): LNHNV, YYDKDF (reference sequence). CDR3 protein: CATSSLVVPTDTQYF. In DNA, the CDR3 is TGTGCCACCAGCAGCCTAGTTGTGCCCACAGATACGCAGTATTTT. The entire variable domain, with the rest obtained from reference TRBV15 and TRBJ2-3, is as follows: DAMVIQNPRYQVTQFGKPVTLSCSQTLNHNVMYWYQQKSSQAPKLLFHYYDKDFNNEADTPDNFQSRRPNTSFCFLDIRSPGLGDTAMYLCATSSLVVPTDTQYFGPGTRLTVL.

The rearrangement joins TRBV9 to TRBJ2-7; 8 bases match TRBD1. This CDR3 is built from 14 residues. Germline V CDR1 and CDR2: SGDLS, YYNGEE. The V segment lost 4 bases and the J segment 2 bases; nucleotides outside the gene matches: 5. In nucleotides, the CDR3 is TGTGCCAGCAGCTGGGGACAGGAGCCCTACGAGCAGTACTTC. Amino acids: CASSWGQEPYEQYF.

CDR3 sequence (DNA): TGTGCCAGCAGTAGACAGGGTCCAGATACGCAGTATTTT. Its protein product is CASSRQGPDTQYF. This chain joins TRBV6-5 and TRBJ2-3; 7 bases agree with TRBD1. V gave up 5 bases and J gave up 4 bases; unmatched junction bases: 3. CDR3 length equals 13 residues. Germline V gene sequence: CDR1 MNHEY, CDR2 SVGAGI.

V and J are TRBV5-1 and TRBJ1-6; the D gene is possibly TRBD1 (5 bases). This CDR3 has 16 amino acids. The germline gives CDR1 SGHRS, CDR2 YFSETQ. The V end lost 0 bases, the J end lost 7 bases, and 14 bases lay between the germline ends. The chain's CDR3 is CASSLGGSRQNSPLHF. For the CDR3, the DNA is TGCGCCAGCAGCTTGGGGGGGTCTCGTCAAAATTCACCCCTCCACTTT.

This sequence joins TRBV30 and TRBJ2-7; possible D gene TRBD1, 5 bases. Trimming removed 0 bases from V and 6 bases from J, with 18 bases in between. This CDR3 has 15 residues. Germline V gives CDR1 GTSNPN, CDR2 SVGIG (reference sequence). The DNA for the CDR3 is TGTGCCTGGAGTGTATCTCCGGCCAAAGGGGTCGAGCAGTACTTC. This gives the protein CAWSVSPAKGVEQYF.

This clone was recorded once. The CDR3 here is CASSHGGLAGSYNEQFF. The CDR3 DNA reads as TGCGCCAGCAGCCATGGAGGACTAGCGGGTTCCTACAATGAGCAGTTCTTC. The chain has TRBV5-1 and TRBJ2-1, with 11 bases aligning to TRBD2. CDR3 length equals 17 residues. The ends lost 4 bases at V and 1 base at J; junction bases unmatched: 7. Per the germline V gene, CDR1 is SGHRS and CDR2 is YFSETQ.

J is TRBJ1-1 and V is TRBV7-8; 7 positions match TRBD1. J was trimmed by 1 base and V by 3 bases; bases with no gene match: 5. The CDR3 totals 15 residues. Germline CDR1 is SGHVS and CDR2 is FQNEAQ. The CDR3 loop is CASSFLGQANTEAFF. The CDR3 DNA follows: TGTGCCAGCAGCTTTCTAGGACAGGCGAACACTGAAGCTTTCTTT.

The CDR3 region is CASSYGELGNTIYF. CDR3 nucleotides: TGTGCCAGCAGTTACGGGGAACTGGGAAACACCATATATTTT. The chain employs TRBV6-5 and TRBJ1-3; D ambiguous. Germline CDR1 is MNHEY and CDR2 is SVGAGI. V was shortened by 2 bases and J by 4 bases, with 9 bases between the two germline ends. The CDR3 is made up of 14 amino acids.